The subject of this entry is one TCR beta chain. The target antigen is unknown. Relative to the germline gene, one junction end is altered; a read error may explain this. Germline lookup yields CDR1 MGHRA and CDR2 YSYEKL. The CDR3 is 13 amino acids. This record comes from a study of molecular identifiers for immune sequencing clone quantification. The study, taken as a whole, reports: Detectable among about a million naive cells, according to reports, was Jurkat TCR RNA spiked in from one cell. Underestimation of highly expanded clone sizes could arise where identical TCR molecules share a barcode.

Sorted cells numbering 20,000 to 1,000,000, with 10%, 30% or 50% RNA, yielded the naive CD8 libraries. Previously described methods with listed TCR primers produced the bulk TCR libraries. MiXCR, applied by TCRdb to the PCR reads, yields one record per CDR3 protein. The sample shows hundreds of thousands of distinct CDR3 sequences, about 25% of them seen only once. Sequencing was carried out using naive CD8+ T cells from blood, with Jurkat cell RNA spiked in. Subset in this sample: FACS-sorted CD8+CD4-CCR7+CD45RA+ naive T cells. The chain links TRBV4-1 to TRBJ2-7, with 7 bases matching TRBD2. The sequence derives from a human donor in good health. Some libraries in this study had Jurkat cell RNA spiked in. As DNA, the CDR3 is TGCGCCAGCAGCCAAGTAGCGGGTTACGAGCAGAACTTC. It translates to CASSQVAGYEQNF.